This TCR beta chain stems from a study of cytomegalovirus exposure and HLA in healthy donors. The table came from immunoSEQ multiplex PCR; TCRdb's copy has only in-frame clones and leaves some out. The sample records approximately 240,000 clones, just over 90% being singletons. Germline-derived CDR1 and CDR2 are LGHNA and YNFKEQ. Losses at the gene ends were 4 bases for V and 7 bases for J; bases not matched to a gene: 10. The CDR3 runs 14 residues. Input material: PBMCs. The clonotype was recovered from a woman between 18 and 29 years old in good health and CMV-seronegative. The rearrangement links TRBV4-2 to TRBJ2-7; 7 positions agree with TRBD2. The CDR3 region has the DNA TGTGCCAGCAGCCCTGGACTAGTTGGAGGGGAGCAGTACTTC. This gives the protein CASSPGLVGGEQYF.